What follows describes a single T cell receptor beta chain. What it binds is not known. The source of the sample is a study of cytomegalovirus exposure and HLA in healthy donors. Generated by immunoSEQ multiplex PCR, the TCRdb table keeps only in-frame clones and is missing some. The table shows under 200,000 clones, with around four fifths occurring only once. This CDR3 spans 14 amino acids. Deletions cut 3 bases from V and 4 bases from J, with 9 bases between. The V gene's germline CDR1 is LGHNA and CDR2 YNFKEQ. Study results and limitations: Most TCR sequences proved rare, with some public TCRs found in many donors. CMV antigen specificity was confirmed in vitro for a few CMV-associated chains. According to a later analysis, TCR clusters from the first cohort tended to co-occur in the approximately 120 validation repertoires.

This receptor was identified in a man in his late teens or twenties in good health and CMV-seropositive. Sequences were obtained from PBMCs. V and J are TRBV4-2 and TRBJ2-2; D is ambiguous. The CDR3 sequence: CASSQEPGTGELFF. In DNA form, the CDR3 reads TGTGCCAGCAGCCAGGAGCCCGGCACCGGGGAGCTGTTTTTT.